This T cell receptor beta chain was captured by sequencing in a study of beta chain features in type 1 diabetes. Overall study findings and caveats: Within each of all four CD4+ subsets, Type 1 diabetes patients had TCRB CDR3s that were moderately but significantly shorter.

The authors reverse transcribed all of the isolated RNA, so sequencing captured expressed TCRB transcripts. The table came from immunoSEQ multiplex PCR; TCRdb's copy has only in-frame clones and leaves some out. The table includes 300,000 or so clones, around 8% detected once. The germline CDR1 and CDR2 sequences are SGHTA and FQGNSA. V lost 4 bases to trimming and J lost 6 bases, with 28 bases between them. This CDR3 region has 19 residues. This clone was observed a few times. What it binds is not known. V usage is TRBV7-2 and J usage is TRBJ2-1; D tentatively fits TRBD1 or TRBD2 (5 bases each). The sequenced sample was central memory CD4+ T cells from blood. The receptor's source is a woman aged 18 to 35 in good health. The CDR3 spells CASSYRLLRVQRGSNEQFF. CDR3 DNA sequence: TGTGCCAGCAGCTATCGACTACTCAGGGTCCAAAGGGGATCCAATGAGCAGTTCTTC.